The 24 T cell receptor beta chains reported below all come from one sample, sequenced in a study of T cell responses to AZD1222 COVID-19 vaccine. Libraries were prepared by immunoSEQ multiplex PCR; TCRdb keeps only in-frame clonotypes and omits some of them. Of some 130,000 clones listed, approximately 95% were seen once; the top ten hold around 6.5%. This sample comprised peripheral blood, obtained 28 days after the second AZD1222 dose. Receptors were obtained from an adult who received the AZD1222 COVID-19 vaccine.

This chain links TRBV19 with TRBJ1-2; D perhaps matches TRBD1 (5 bases). With 7 bases removed from V and 2 bases from J, the gap between germline ends came to 8 bases. Germline loops: CDR1 LNHDA, CDR2 SQIVND (reference sequence). This CDR3 region has 12 residues. CDR3 protein: CASTTANYGYTF. The CDR3 DNA reads TGTGCCAGTACGACAGCCAACTATGGCTACACCTTC.

This sequence joins TRBV11-3 and TRBJ1-3; D is perhaps TRBD1 (6 bases). With 3 bases removed from V and 4 bases from J, the gap between germline ends came to 10 bases. This CDR3 contains 14 residues. Germline assignment: CDR1 SGHNT and CDR2 YENEEA. The CDR3 reads CASSFGTSGNTIYF. Here the CDR3 DNA reads TGTGCCAGCAGCTTCGGGACAAGCGGAAACACCATATATTTT.

This chain links TRBV30 with TRBJ1-1; maybe TRBD1 (6 bases). The CDR3 is 12 residues long. Germline lookup yields CDR1 GTSNPN and CDR2 SVGIG (reference sequence). V was clipped by 2 bases and J by 6 bases, with 10 bases between them. CDR3 loop: CAWSRHRAEAFF. CDR3 coding DNA: TGTGCCTGGAGTCGGCACAGGGCTGAAGCTTTCTTT.

J is TRBJ2-7 and V is TRBV7-2; D possibly matches TRBD1 or TRBD2 (6 bases each). With 4 bases removed from V and 7 bases from J, the gap between germline ends came to 17 bases. Per germline, CDR1 SGHTA and CDR2 FQGNSA. The CDR3 loop spans 14 amino acids. The CDR3 DNA reads TGTGCCAGCAGCTCGGGGGCCATTCGGGGGGAGCAGTACTTC. Residues: CASSSGAIRGEQYF.

The chain links TRBV27 to TRBJ2-7; D is possibly TRBD1 (5 bases). The CDR3 loop spans 14 amino acids. Trimming took 8 bases from V and 2 from J, leaving 16 bases between them. Per the germline V gene, CDR1 is MNHEY and CDR2 is SMNVEV (reference sequence). The CDR3 loop is CASSTLDTPYEQYF. As DNA, the CDR3 is TGTGCCAGCTCTACCTTGGACACTCCCTACGAGCAGTACTTC.

The chain is built from TRBV18 and TRBJ1-5; D ambiguous. Germline V CDR1 and CDR2: KGHSH, LQKENI. CDR3 length: 14 amino acids. Trimming left V 6 bases short and J 11 bases short, with 20 bases between. DNA for the CDR3: TGTGCCAGCTCCCCGGACGGATCCGCATCGGCCCAGCATTTT. This codes for CASSPDGSASAQHF.

The rearrangement joins TRBV12-3 or TRBV12-4 to TRBJ2-1; no reliable D call. This CDR3 spans 11 amino acids. V lost 7 bases to trimming and J lost 5 bases, with 6 bases between them. CDR3 bases: TGTGCCAGCATTGGGAACAATGAGCAGTTCTTC. This sequence encodes CASIGNNEQFF.

This CDR3 is CARHGRRIHYEQYF. The DNA of the CDR3 is TGCGCCAGGCACGGAAGGCGAATACACTACGAGCAGTACTTC. This chain links TRBV10-1 with TRBJ2-7; D is undetermined. The CDR3 totals 14 residues. Per germline, CDR1 WNHNN and CDR2 SYGVQD (reference sequence). V lost 9 bases to trimming and J lost 3 bases, with 18 bases between them.

This chain links TRBV2 with TRBJ1-4; D gene uncertain. CDR3 size: 11 residues. Trimming pared 7 bases from V and 8 bases from J, leaving 8 bases between. Per germline, CDR1 SNHLY and CDR2 FYNNEI. The CDR3 is CASTNIEKLFF. In DNA, the CDR3 is TGTGCCAGCACCAACATAGAAAAACTGTTTTTT.

The chain couples TRBV27 to TRBJ1-2; 9 nucleotides align to TRBD1. Per the germline V gene, CDR1 is MNHEY and CDR2 is SMNVEV (reference sequence). CDR3 length: 16 residues. Losses at the gene ends were 4 bases for V and 6 bases for J; bases not matched to a gene: 12. The CDR3 region is CASSYALGQGENGYTF. The CDR3 DNA is TGTGCCAGCAGTTACGCCCTGGGACAGGGTGAAAATGGCTACACCTTC.

This rearrangement joins TRBV7-3 to TRBJ2-7; tentative D call: TRBD2 (5 bases). Between the trimmed V and J ends, which lost 5 bases and 0 bases, there was a span of 8 bases. This CDR3 contains 13 residues. CDR1 is SGHTA and CDR2 is FQGTGA in the germline V gene. In DNA form, the CDR3 reads TGTGCCAGCAGCGTCGGGGACTCCTACGAGCAGTACTTC. This gives the protein CASSVGDSYEQYF.

The genes are TRBV30 and TRBJ1-6, with TRBD1 as a possible D gene (5 bases). The CDR3 consists of 14 residues. V lost 4 bases, J lost 8 bases, and 15 bases lay in between. The germline V gene has CDR1 GTSNPN and CDR2 SVGIG (reference sequence). The CDR3 bases are TGTGCCTGGACCGGGGGAATTGGGGATTCACCCCTCCACTTT. Translating gives CAWTGGIGDSPLHF. Full variable domain (remainder filled in from reference TRBV30 and TRBJ1-6): SQTIHQWPATLVQPVGSPLSLECTVEGTSNPNLYWYRQAAGRGLQLLFYSVGIGQISSEVPQNLSASRPQDRQFILSSKKLLLSDSGFYLCAWTGGIGDSPLHFGNGTRLTVT.

The chain employs TRBV18 and TRBJ1-2; no firm D call. The CDR3 length is 12 residues. Germline lookup yields CDR1 KGHSH and CDR2 LQKENI. V shed 4 bases and J shed 8 bases, with 11 bases lying between them. The CDR3: CASSQTPWGYTF. CDR3 coding DNA: TGTGCCAGCTCACAGACACCGTGGGGCTACACCTTC.

The CDR3 nucleotides read TGCGCCAGCAGCCATCTATTTAGCGGGGCGGGGAACGAGCAGTACTTC. It translates to CASSHLFSGAGNEQYF. The rearrangement joins TRBV4-1 to TRBJ2-7, with 8 bases that match TRBD2. CDR1 is MGHRA, CDR2 YSYEKL, per germline. The CDR3 runs to 16 residues. Germline trimming cut 3 bases from V and 5 bases from J; bases unmatched to any gene: 12.

The rearrangement links TRBV13 to TRBJ1-1; D ambiguous. V was pared by 2 bases and J by 0 bases, with 16 bases between. Germline loops: CDR1 PRHDT, CDR2 FYEKMQ (reference sequence). The CDR3 is 17 amino acids. CDR3 DNA: TGTGCCAGCAGCTTATCCGCCTTGGGCGGTTTGAACACTGAAGCTTTCTTT. It encodes CASSLSALGGLNTEAFF. Full variable domain (rest looked up from reference TRBV13 and TRBJ1-1): AAGVIQSPRHLIKEKRETATLKCYPIPRHDTVYWYQQGPGQDPQFLISFYEKMQSDKGSIPDRFSAQQFSDYHSELNMSSLELGDSALYFCASSLSALGGLNTEAFFGQGTRLTVV.

The chain is built from TRBV15 and TRBJ1-1, with 10 positions matching TRBD1. This CDR3 comprises 14 residues. V dropped 1 base and J dropped 7; count of bases not matched to a gene: 3. CDR1 is LNHNV and CDR2 is YYDKDF in the germline V gene (reference sequence). CDR3 region: CATSRVTGGLEAFF. CDR3 DNA sequence: TGTGCCACCAGCAGAGTGACAGGGGGCCTTGAAGCTTTCTTT.

The CDR3 sequence: CASSRTGGRGYTF. The DNA of the CDR3 is TGTGCCAGCAGCAGGACAGGGGGACGAGGCTACACCTTC. The chain combines TRBV12-3 or TRBV12-4 with TRBJ1-2; 10 bases fit TRBD1. The CDR3 is made up of 13 amino acids. With 6 bases clipped from V and 8 bases from J, the junction kept 6 bases outside the gene matches.

In DNA, the CDR3 is TGTGCCAGCAGCTTAGTGACAATCCAAGAGACCCAGTACTTC. This gives the protein CASSLVTIQETQYF. V is TRBV7-9 and J is TRBJ2-5; D is uncertain. CDR1 and CDR2 from the germline V gene are SEHNR and FQNEAQ (reference sequence). The CDR3 totals 14 residues. Trimming took 1 base from V and 1 from J, leaving 7 bases between them.

This clone showed up just once. The V gene is TRBV6-5, the J gene TRBJ1-5; the match to TRBD1 covers 7 bases. Germline lookup yields CDR1 MNHEY and CDR2 SVGAGI. The V gene end was trimmed by 8 bases and the J gene end by 0 bases; junction bases not matched to a gene: 4. The CDR3 sequence is 14 residues long. CDR3 amino acids: CASGRDSSNQPQHF. The CDR3 bases are TGTGCCAGCGGACGGGACAGTAGCAATCAGCCCCAGCATTTT.

The rearrangement joins TRBV2 to TRBJ2-1, with 8 bases lining up with TRBD1. This CDR3 contains 11 residues. In germline, CDR1 is SNHLY, CDR2 FYNNEI. The J segment lost 14 bases and the V segment lost 5 bases, leaving 5 bases of the junction unmatched. The CDR3 nucleotides read TGTGCCAGCAGTCGGACAGGGATCGAGTTCTTC. It specifies CASSRTGIEFF.

V usage is TRBV14 and J usage is TRBJ2-1, with D uncertain. CDR1 SGHDN and CDR2 FVKESK come from the germline V gene. Trimming removed 4 bases from V and 3 bases from J, with 13 bases in between. The CDR3 runs to 15 residues. Written as DNA, the CDR3 is TGTGCCAGCAGCCCTGCACTGAAAAACTACAATGAGCAGTTCTTC. Translation: CASSPALKNYNEQFF.

This sequence joins TRBV6-7 and TRBJ1-2, with a possible D match to TRBD1 (6 bases). TRBV6-7 is flagged as an ORF with uncertain function. The ends were cut back, 10 bases at V and 0 bases at J, with 24 bases in the middle. The CDR3 sequence is 17 residues long. The CDR3 here is CAKDPGQKVRANYGYTF. DNA for the CDR3: TGTGCCAAGGACCCGGGACAAAAAGTAAGAGCTAACTATGGCTACACCTTC.

CDR3: CASRSGGGVEQFF. The CDR3 DNA follows: TGTGCCAGCAGATCCGGCGGGGGAGTTGAGCAGTTCTTC. The genes are TRBV12-3 or TRBV12-4 and TRBJ2-1; 7 bases match TRBD2. This CDR3 has 13 residues. V lost 6 bases and J lost 9; bases outside the gene matches: 8.

J is TRBJ2-1 and V is TRBV5-4, with D possibly being TRBD1 (5 bases). CDR1 is SGHNT and CDR2 is YYREEE in the germline V gene (reference sequence). The CDR3 covers 14 residues. V gave up 3 bases and J gave up 6 bases, with 13 bases separating them. The CDR3 reads CASSSPGMGNEQFF. The CDR3 DNA reads TGTGCCAGCAGCTCCCCAGGGATGGGCAATGAGCAGTTCTTC.